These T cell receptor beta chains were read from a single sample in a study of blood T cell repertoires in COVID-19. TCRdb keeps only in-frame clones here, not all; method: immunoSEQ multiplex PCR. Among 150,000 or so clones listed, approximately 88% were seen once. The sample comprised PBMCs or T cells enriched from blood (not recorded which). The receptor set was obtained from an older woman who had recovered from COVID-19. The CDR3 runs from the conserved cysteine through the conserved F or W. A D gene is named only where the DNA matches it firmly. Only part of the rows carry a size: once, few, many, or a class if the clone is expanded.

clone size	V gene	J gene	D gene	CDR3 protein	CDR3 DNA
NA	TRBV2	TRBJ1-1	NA	CASSVSGVGNTEAFF	TGTGCCAGCAGTGTTTCGGGGGTAGGAAACACTGAAGCTTTCTTT
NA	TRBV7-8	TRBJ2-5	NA	CASSFDSIQETQYF	TGTGCCAGCAGCTTCGACAGTATCCAAGAGACCCAGTACTTC
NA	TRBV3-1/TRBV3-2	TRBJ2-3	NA	CASSQYTKTGDTQYF	TGTGCCAGCAGCCAATACACGAAAACCGGGGATACGCAGTATTTT
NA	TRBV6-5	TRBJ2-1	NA	CASSYVGSGNNEQFF	TGTGCCAGCAGTTACGTCGGTAGCGGTAACAATGAGCAGTTCTTC
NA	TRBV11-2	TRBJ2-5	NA	CASSLGLRQETQYF	TGTGCCAGCAGCTTAGGACTGAGACAAGAGACCCAGTACTTC
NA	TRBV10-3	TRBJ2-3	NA	CAISRGFASTDTQYF	TGTGCCATCAGTCGGGGGTTCGCTAGCACAGATACGCAGTATTTT
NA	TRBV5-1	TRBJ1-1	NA	CASSLVGVMNTEAFF	TGCGCCAGCAGCTTGGTCGGGGTCATGAACACTGAAGCTTTCTTT
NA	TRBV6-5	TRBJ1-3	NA	CASSSGLISGNTIYF	TGTGCCAGCAGTTCCGGACTGATCTCTGGAAACACCATATATTTT
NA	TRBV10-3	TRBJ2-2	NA	CAIRDSITAGELFF	TGTGCCATCAGGGACAGCATAACGGCCGGGGAGCTGTTTTTT
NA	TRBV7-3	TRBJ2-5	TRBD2	CASSPLAGGRETQYF	TGTGCCAGCAGCCCACTAGCGGGGGGGCGAGAGACCCAGTACTTC
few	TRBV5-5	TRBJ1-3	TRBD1	CASRQDRVGNTIYF	TGTGCCAGCAGACAGGACAGGGTTGGAAACACCATATATTTT
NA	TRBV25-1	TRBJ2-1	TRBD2	CASRVFEGLAGEQFF	TGTGCCAGCAGAGTGTTCGAGGGACTAGCGGGGGAGCAGTTCTTC
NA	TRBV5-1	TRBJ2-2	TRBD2	CASSLAGLAGLNTGELFF	TGCGCCAGCAGCTTGGCCGGATTAGCGGGACTAAACACCGGGGAGCTGTTTTTT
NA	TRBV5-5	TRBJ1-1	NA	CASSLAGSTEAFF	TGTGCCAGCAGCTTGGCCGGGAGCACTGAAGCTTTCTTT